The 5 T cell receptor beta chains given below trace back to one sample, sequenced in a study of molecular identifiers for immune sequencing clone quantification. TCRdb re-analysed the PCR reads in MiXCR, keeping a single row per CDR3 protein. The profile covers nearly 55,000 distinct CDR3 sequences, with about a third appearing a single time and about 4.1% taken by the ten largest. Material: naive CD8+ T cells from blood, with Jurkat cell RNA spiked in. Subset specified: FACS-sorted CD8+CD4-CCR7+CD45RA+ naive T cells. These receptors were collected from a human donor in good health. Some libraries in this study had Jurkat cell RNA spiked in.

In regard to this clonotype: Just one base apart from a much larger clone, this may be a read error. CDR3 region: CAISEGDISNQPQHF. The CDR3 DNA follows: TGTGCCATCAGTGAAGGAGACATAAGCAATCAGCCCCAGCATTTT. The chain links TRBV6-1 to TRBJ1-5; D is uncertain. Germline CDR1 and CDR2: MNHNS and SASEGT. The CDR3 extends over 15 amino acids.

This clonotype occurred many times. This chain connects TRBV11-2 to TRBJ2-6, with 7 bases matching TRBD1. Germline CDR1 reads SGHAT; CDR2 reads FQNNGV. V lost 5 bases and J lost 2; bases outside the gene matches: 3. The CDR3 sequence is 15 residues long. The CDR3 here is CASSQTGTGANVLTF. In DNA, the CDR3 is TGTGCCAGCAGCCAGACAGGGACTGGGGCCAACGTCCTGACTTTC.

This rearrangement joins TRBV20-1 to TRBJ2-7, with 7 bases identical to TRBD1. This CDR3 region has 12 residues. The germline CDR1 and CDR2 sequences are DFQATT and SNEGSKA (reference sequence). The V gene end was trimmed by 4 bases and the J gene end by 1 base; junction bases not matched to a gene: 1. The CDR3 bases are TGCAGTGCTACGGACAGGTCCTACGAGCAGTACTTC. Protein: CSATDRSYEQYF.

Notes on this clonotype: The junction departs from germline at one end; a sequencing error may be responsible. In DNA form, the CDR3 reads TGTGCCAGCAGTTGGACAGTGAACACTGAAGCTATCTTT. Amino acid sequence: CASSWTVNTEAIF. The chain couples TRBV6-2 or TRBV6-3 to TRBJ1-1, with TRBD1 as a possible D gene (6 bases). Germline V gene lookup returns CDR1 MNHEY and CDR2 SVGEGT. The CDR3 runs 13 residues.

As regards this clonotype: This may be a read error, as it is one base from a much larger clone. CDR3: CASSLPGNTGEPFF. Written as DNA, the CDR3 is TGTGCCAGCAGCTTGCCTGGGAACACCGGGGAGCCGTTTTTT. The V call is TRBV7-9, the J call TRBJ2-2; TRBD2 might be the D (5 bases). CDR3 length: 14 residues. Germline V gene sequence: CDR1 SEHNR, CDR2 FQNEAQ (reference sequence).